One sample yielded the 27 T cell receptor beta chains listed below, sequenced in a study of blood T cells in healthy people across ages. Primed by a sample-barcoded 5' primer and a J-beta primer mix, a second PCR proceeded for about 7 to 11 cycles. TCRdb reprocessed the 5' RACE reads via MiXCR and lists one record per CDR3 protein. The sample carries about 1.6 million distinct CDR3 sequences, around 35% recorded once. The specimen was blood. Receptors were obtained from a woman aged 30 to 39 in good health.

The chain recombines TRBV27 with TRBJ2-1; no reliable D call. Trimming took off 10 bases at V and 3 bases at J, with 10 bases between the two ends. Germline CDR1 is MNHEY and CDR2 is SMNVEV (reference sequence). The CDR3 runs 12 residues. The CDR3 coding sequence is TGTGCCACCGCGGCAGGCTACAATGAGCAGTTCTTC. Its protein is CATAAGYNEQFF.

Only a few counts were recorded for this clonotype. V is TRBV5-5 and J is TRBJ1-5; D may be TRBD1 (5 bases). The germline gives CDR1 SGHKS, CDR2 YYEKEE (reference sequence). The CDR3 consists of 15 residues. V was clipped by 4 bases and J by 0 bases, with 11 bases between them. The CDR3, as DNA: TGTGCCAGCAGCCGGGACGGCTATAGCAATCAGCCCCAGCATTTT. Residues: CASSRDGYSNQPQHF.

The rearrangement joins TRBV4-1 to TRBJ1-1; possibly TRBD1 for D (5 bases). Germline loops: CDR1 MGHRA, CDR2 YSYEKL. Trimming stripped 0 bases from V and 3 bases from J, with 14 bases between. This CDR3 is 16 amino acids long. This CDR3 reads CASSQDLGRAYTEAFF. The CDR3 DNA follows: TGCGCCAGCAGCCAAGATCTCGGCAGGGCTTACACTGAAGCTTTCTTT.

The chain recombines TRBV7-9 with TRBJ2-1; a weak D match, TRBD2 (6 bases). Trimming shortened V by 7 bases and J by 1 base, and 17 bases separated the two germline ends. The V gene's germline CDR1 is SEHNR and CDR2 FQNEAQ (reference sequence). This CDR3 is 16 amino acids long. CDR3 sequence (DNA): TGTGCCAGCACCCCAGGAGGGGCGCCTTCCTACAATGAGCAGTTCTTC. As protein: CASTPGGAPSYNEQFF. The whole variable domain, remainder taken from reference TRBV7-9 and TRBJ2-1, is DTGVSQNPRHKITKRGQNVTFRCDPISEHNRLYWYRQTLGQGPEFLTYFQNEAQLEKSRLLSDRFSAERPKGSFSTLEIQRTEQGDSAMYLCASTPGGAPSYNEQFFGPGTRLTVL.

As concerns this clonotype: A read error is possible here, since a much larger clone lies one base away. The CDR3 region is CASSPGTSNKQFF. The DNA for the CDR3 is TGCGCCAGCAGCCCCGGGACATCCAATAAGCAGTTCTTC. The V and J genes are TRBV4-1 and TRBJ2-1, with D perhaps TRBD1 (6 bases). CDR1 is MGHRA and CDR2 is YSYEKL in the germline V gene. This CDR3 has 13 amino acids.

This clonotype was picked up a small number of times. V gene TRBV4-1 combines with J gene TRBJ1-1; D is unclear. Germline CDR1 is MGHRA and CDR2 is YSYEKL. This CDR3 comprises 15 residues. Trimming cost V 2 bases and J 1 base, with 11 bases left between them. The CDR3 DNA is TGCGCCAGCAGCCAACCCACTCGGGGGAACACTGAAGCTTTCTTT. Encoded protein: CASSQPTRGNTEAFF.

This clonotype was seen a few times. This rearrangement joins TRBV15 to TRBJ2-4; possibly TRBD1 for D (6 bases). CDR3 length equals 13 residues. Trimming took 6 bases from V and 8 from J, leaving 14 bases between them. From germline, CDR1 is LNHNV and CDR2 YYDKDF (reference sequence). Here the CDR3 DNA reads TGTGCCACCAGTTTGGACAGTGGAGACATTCAGTACTTC. Protein product: CATSLDSGDIQYF.

The sample holds a few counts of this clonotype. The chain recombines TRBV30 with TRBJ1-2; D might be TRBD1 (5 bases). The V end was cut by 3 bases, the J end by 8 bases, with 19 bases between. The length of the CDR3 is 14 residues. In germline, CDR1 is GTSNPN, CDR2 SVGIG (reference sequence). CDR3 loop: CAWRLRGVGEGYTF. In nucleotides, the CDR3 is TGTGCCTGGAGGCTTCGCGGGGTGGGGGAAGGCTACACCTTC.

This clonotype was seen more than once but under ten times. The gene calls are TRBV27 and TRBJ1-2, with D hard to call. There are 14 residues in the CDR3. Looked up from germline, CDR1 is MNHEY and CDR2 is SMNVEV (reference sequence). V was pared by 5 bases and J by 1 base, with 11 bases between. CDR3 amino acids: CASSPSGINYGYTF. In DNA form, the CDR3 reads TGTGCCAGCAGTCCATCCGGGATTAACTATGGCTACACCTTC.

The chain couples TRBV5-1 to TRBJ2-2, with 11 bases identical to TRBD1. Per the germline V gene, CDR1 is SGHRS and CDR2 is YFSETQ. With V trimmed by 5 bases and J by 4 bases, 10 bases remained unmatched. This CDR3 spans 17 amino acids. CDR3 loop: CASSSRPGTGGTGELFF. Here the CDR3 DNA reads TGCGCCAGCAGTTCAAGACCCGGGACAGGGGGCACCGGGGAGCTGTTTTTT.

This clonotype was observed once. This chain links TRBV5-1 with TRBJ1-4; TRBD1 agrees at 10 bases. V gave up 4 bases and J gave up 4 bases; unmatched junction bases: 10. There are 17 residues in the CDR3. CDR1 SGHRS and CDR2 YFSETQ come from the germline V gene. The DNA for the CDR3 is TGCGCCAGCAGCCCCCTGACAGGGGGCGTAGATAATGAAAAACTGTTTTTT. Its protein product is CASSPLTGGVDNEKLFF.

The CDR3 reads CASSLVDSGSYEQYF. Here the CDR3 DNA reads TGTGCCAGCAGCTTAGTGGATAGCGGGAGCTACGAGCAGTACTTC. The rearrangement links TRBV13 to TRBJ2-7; 9 bases agree with TRBD2. V lost 1 base and J lost 3; bases outside the gene matches: 4. Germline values: CDR1 PRHDT, CDR2 FYEKMQ (reference sequence). The CDR3 loop spans 15 amino acids.

J is TRBJ2-1 and V is TRBV4-2; 8 nucleotides line up with TRBD2. CDR1 and CDR2 (germline): LGHNA, YNFKEQ. The CDR3 is 17 amino acids. Germline trimming cut 4 bases from V and 5 bases from J; bases unmatched to any gene: 13. CDR3 sequence reads: CASSPSSRGGGDNEQFF. DNA of the CDR3: TGTGCCAGCAGCCCCAGCTCCCGGGGGGGCGGGGACAATGAGCAGTTCTTC.

Points on this clonotype: One end of the junction is discordant with germline, which a read error may explain. The chain recombines TRBV20-1 with TRBJ2-1; D is uncertain. This CDR3 has 14 amino acids. Per the germline V gene, CDR1 is DFQATT and CDR2 is SNEGSKA (reference sequence). CDR3 protein: CSATLGPTYNGQFF. In DNA form, the CDR3 reads TGCAGTGCGACTCTAGGTCCAACCTACAATGGGCAGTTCTTC.

J is TRBJ2-3 and V is TRBV20-1; 10 bases align to TRBD2. V was clipped by 6 bases and J by 7 bases; unmatched bases: 7. This CDR3 has 13 amino acids. Germline lookup yields CDR1 DFQATT and CDR2 SNEGSKA (reference sequence). This CDR3 reads CSAIAGGRNTQYF. CDR3 nucleotide sequence: TGCAGTGCAATAGCGGGGGGACGGAATACGCAGTATTTT.

This chain joins TRBV4-1 and TRBJ1-3, with D maybe TRBD1 (6 bases). The CDR3 is made up of 17 amino acids. V was cut by 4 bases and J by 0 bases, with 16 bases left in between. Germline V gives CDR1 MGHRA, CDR2 YSYEKL. The CDR3 loop reads CASSRSGDRSSGNTIYF. The CDR3 DNA reads TGCGCCAGCAGCCGGAGTGGAGACAGGAGCTCTGGAAACACCATATATTTT.

The CDR3 loop is CASSPLWGGYGQYF. CDR3 DNA sequence: TGTGCCAGCAGCCCTTTGTGGGGAGGCTACGGGCAGTACTTC. The chain uses TRBV11-2 and TRBJ2-5; possible D gene TRBD2, 6 bases. This CDR3 spans 14 amino acids. V lost 5 bases to trimming and J lost 11 bases, with 21 bases between them. Germline V gene sequence: CDR1 SGHAT, CDR2 FQNNGV.

This clonotype was seen repeatedly, ten times or more. This chain connects TRBV12-3 or TRBV12-4 to TRBJ2-5; possibly TRBD1 for D (6 bases). V was shortened by 3 bases and J by 2 bases, with 13 bases between the two germline ends. The CDR3 runs to 15 residues. The CDR3 DNA sequence: TGTGCCAGCAGTTTGAGAGGGGGAACTCAAGAGACCCAGTACTTC. Its protein is CASSLRGGTQETQYF.

This clonotype was found a few times. The J gene is TRBJ2-5, the V gene TRBV6-5, with a tentative D call TRBD2 (5 bases). The germline V gene encodes CDR1 MNHEY and CDR2 SVGAGI. V shed 3 bases and J shed 2 bases, with 16 bases lying between them. This CDR3 has 16 residues. The CDR3 DNA follows: TGTGCCAGCAGTTATGGTTCGCGGGCCTCTCAAGAGACCCAGTACTTC. It codes for CASSYGSRASQETQYF.

A single count supports this clonotype. The V gene is TRBV6-1, the J gene TRBJ2-5; D is possibly TRBD2 (5 bases). The J call could be wrong; TRBJ2-7 is a better fit for the DNA end. The germline gives CDR1 MNHNS, CDR2 SASEGT. CDR3 length equals 13 residues. CDR3 amino acids: CASSNSVNYEQYF. Here the CDR3 DNA reads TGTGCCAGCAGCAATAGCGTAAACTACGAGCAGTACTTC.

About this clonotype itself: Just one base apart from a much larger clone, this may be a read error. The CDR3 region is CSVIRAHNEQFF. The CDR3 DNA is TGCAGCGTTATAAGGGCTCACAATGAGCAGTTCTTC. This chain uses TRBV29-1 with TRBJ2-1, with D hard to call. CDR1 SQVTM and CDR2 ANQGSEA come from the germline V gene. V lost 5 bases to trimming and J lost 5 bases, with 10 bases between them. The CDR3 is 12 amino acids.

The genes are TRBV5-5 and TRBJ2-2, with a possible D match to TRBD2 (6 bases). Trimming stripped 0 bases from V and 4 bases from J, with 16 bases between. The length of the CDR3 is 17 residues. Germline CDR1 reads SGHKS; CDR2 reads YYEKEE (reference sequence). CDR3 nucleotide sequence: TGTGCCAGCAGCTTGGTCGGAGGGAGACTAAGCACCGGGGAGCTGTTTTTT. Its protein is CASSLVGGRLSTGELFF.

Many counts were recorded for this clonotype. The chain carries TRBV20-1 and TRBJ2-3, with TRBD1 matching over 9 bases. The CDR3 is 12 residues long. The junction had 2 bases not matched to a gene; V was cut back by 6 bases and J by 4 bases. Per the germline V gene, CDR1 is DFQATT and CDR2 is SNEGSKA (reference sequence). The CDR3 DNA is TGCAGTGCAACAGGGGGCCCAGATACGCAGTATTTT. It specifies CSATGGPDTQYF.

This clonotype has just a few counts. V and J are TRBV5-1 and TRBJ1-2; tentatively, D is TRBD1 (6 bases). Germline V gene sequence: CDR1 SGHRS, CDR2 YFSETQ. The CDR3 totals 14 residues. V dropped 4 bases and J dropped 7 bases, with 17 bases sitting between them. In DNA, the CDR3 is TGCGCCAGCAGCGAGAAAACAGGGTCAACTGGCTACACCTTC. Its translation: CASSEKTGSTGYTF.

This clonotype was detected only a few times. The chain uses TRBV20-1 and TRBJ2-7; 12 nucleotides match TRBD1. This CDR3 region has 14 residues. Germline CDR1 is DFQATT and CDR2 is SNEGSKA (reference sequence). J gave up 5 bases and V 5 bases, and 7 bases lay outside the gene matches. In DNA form, the CDR3 reads TGCAGTGCTCCTCCGGGACAGGGGGCAGACGAGCAGTACTTC. This sequence encodes CSAPPGQGADEQYF.

This clonotype was recorded at least ten times. This sequence joins TRBV4-1 and TRBJ2-5; D gene ambiguous. CDR1 is MGHRA and CDR2 is YSYEKL in the germline V gene. CDR3 length: 13 residues. V lost 2 bases and J lost 5, with 9 bases in between. The CDR3 protein is CASSQTVVETQYF. The CDR3 region has the DNA TGCGCCAGCAGCCAAACTGTCGTGGAGACCCAGTACTTC.

The chain employs TRBV11-2 and TRBJ2-7; 14 bases match TRBD2. CDR3 length equals 20 residues. CDR1 is SGHAT, CDR2 FQNNGV, per germline. Trimming at V came to 2 bases and at J to 3 bases, leaving 15 bases not matched to a gene. CDR3 loop: CASSLSSGTSGRIYVYEQYF. The CDR3 bases are TGTGCCAGCAGCTTATCCTCCGGGACTAGCGGGAGAATATACGTCTACGAGCAGTACTTC.